These 18 T cell receptor beta chains originate from one sample sequenced in a study of blood T cell repertoires in COVID-19. Measured with immunoSEQ multiplex PCR; TCRdb has only the in-frame clones, and not every one. The data contain about 230,000 clones, roughly 82% of them seen just once; the ten biggest clones take up around 1.5%. What was sequenced was peripheral blood. All receptors come from a woman aged 40 to 49 who had recovered from COVID-19.

The chain joins TRBV19 to TRBJ1-3; D might be TRBD1 (6 bases). CDR1 LNHDA and CDR2 SQIVND come from the germline V gene (reference sequence). V was trimmed by 7 bases and J by 2 bases, leaving 18 bases between them. CDR3 length: 16 amino acids. CDR3 in amino acids: CASNTGFEVPGNTIYF. In nucleotides, the CDR3 is TGTGCCAGTAATACAGGGTTCGAGGTTCCTGGAAACACCATATATTTT.

The CDR3 sequence: CASSLFTDQGYTF. The CDR3 DNA follows: TGTGCCAGCAGTTTATTCACAGACCAGGGCTACACCTTC. This chain uses TRBV28 with TRBJ1-2, with D hard to call. Deletions cut 1 base from V and 8 bases from J, with 11 bases between. Per germline, CDR1 MDHEN and CDR2 SYDVKM. The length of the CDR3 is 13 residues.

The CDR3 nucleotides read TGCAGCGTTGTCGAGGGCACCGGGGAGCTGTTTTTT. Its protein is CSVVEGTGELFF. This chain links TRBV29-1 with TRBJ2-2, with D maybe TRBD2 (5 bases). The germline gives CDR1 SQVTM, CDR2 ANQGSEA. The V gene lost 4 bases and the J gene lost 4 bases, with 7 bases spanning the gap. There are 12 residues in the CDR3.

This sequence joins TRBV4-1 and TRBJ1-2, with D perhaps TRBD1 (5 bases). Germline V gene sequence: CDR1 MGHRA, CDR2 YSYEKL. V dropped 3 bases and J dropped 8 bases, with 16 bases sitting between them. The CDR3 consists of 14 residues. CDR3 sequence reads: CASSHGDSREGYTF. DNA of the CDR3: TGCGCCAGCAGCCACGGAGACAGCCGTGAGGGCTACACCTTC.

The V call is TRBV7-9, the J call TRBJ1-4; D perhaps matches TRBD1 (5 bases). CDR1 and CDR2 (germline): SEHNR, FQNEAQ (reference sequence). V was shortened by 5 bases and J by 4 bases, with 11 bases between the two germline ends. CDR3 length: 14 residues. In DNA, the CDR3 is TGTGCCAGCAGCGGGGAGGGGCGTAATGAAAAACTGTTTTTT. It is translated as CASSGEGRNEKLFF. The whole variable domain, remainder taken from reference TRBV7-9 and TRBJ1-4, is DTGVSQNPRHKITKRGQNVTFRCDPISEHNRLYWYRQTLGQGPEFLTYFQNEAQLEKSRLLSDRFSAERPKGSFSTLEIQRTEQGDSAMYLCASSGEGRNEKLFFGSGTQLSVL.

In this sample, this clone turned up a few times. This chain connects TRBV15 to TRBJ1-5; D is perhaps TRBD1 (6 bases). Trimming pared 2 bases from V and 8 bases from J, leaving 10 bases between. The CDR3 runs 13 residues. The germline V gene encodes CDR1 LNHNV and CDR2 YYDKDF (reference sequence). The CDR3 protein is CATSRSRTEPQHF. CDR3 DNA sequence: TGTGCCACCAGCAGATCCCGGACAGAGCCCCAGCATTTT.

To note about this clone: This same CDR3 is encoded by further DNA sequences in the sample. The chain carries TRBV6-5 and TRBJ1-1; D gene unclear. The germline V gene encodes CDR1 MNHEY and CDR2 SVGAGI. Trimming cost V 6 bases and J 4 bases, with 12 bases left between them. The CDR3 has 13 residues. The CDR3 spells CASSGRVFTEAFF. The CDR3 DNA reads as TGTGCCAGCAGCGGGAGGGTGTTCACTGAAGCTTTCTTT.

The genes are TRBV6-5 and TRBJ2-2; D is ambiguous. V lost 2 bases to trimming and J lost 1 base, with 8 bases between them. CDR3 length equals 15 residues. Germline V gene data show CDR1 as MNHEY and CDR2 as SVGAGI. CDR3 protein: CASSYGPGNTGELFF. The CDR3 coding sequence is TGTGCCAGCAGTTACGGGCCAGGGAACACCGGGGAGCTGTTTTTT.

In its sample, this clone was seen many times. The V call is TRBV5-6, the J call TRBJ2-2; TRBD1 is a possible D gene (5 bases). Germline assignment: CDR1 SGHDT and CDR2 YYEEEE. V was trimmed by 2 bases and J by 2 bases, leaving 7 bases between them. The CDR3 sequence is 14 residues long. CDR3: CASSLGHNTGELFF. The DNA of the CDR3 is TGTGCCAGCAGCTTAGGACACAACACCGGGGAGCTGTTTTTT.

The rearrangement joins TRBV7-2 to TRBJ2-2; TRBD1 matches at 9 bases. The CDR3 loop spans 16 amino acids. CDR1 is SGHTA, CDR2 FQGNSA, per germline. The J segment lost 7 bases and the V segment lost 6 bases, leaving 12 bases of the junction unmatched. The CDR3 DNA reads as TGTGCCAGCAGGGGTCCCGGGACAGGGTATAACGGGGAGCTGTTTTTT. This gives the protein CASRGPGTGYNGELFF.

V and J are TRBV7-9 and TRBJ2-1; 9 nucleotides agree with TRBD1. Germline V CDR1 and CDR2: SEHNR, FQNEAQ (reference sequence). The CDR3 is made up of 15 amino acids. J was trimmed by 2 bases and V by 4 bases; bases with no gene match: 3. The CDR3 protein is CASSSGTGPYNEQFF. The DNA of the CDR3 is TGTGCCAGCAGCTCCGGGACAGGGCCCTACAATGAGCAGTTCTTC.

This sequence joins TRBV28 and TRBJ2-3; 12 bases are shared with TRBD2. The CDR3 runs 18 residues. Germline loops: CDR1 MDHEN, CDR2 SYDVKM. V lost 6 bases and J lost 3; bases outside the gene matches: 13. CDR3 loop: CASSPGTGLAGSTDTQYF. CDR3 DNA: TGTGCCAGCAGCCCAGGGACGGGACTAGCGGGTTCTACAGATACGCAGTATTTT.

Here the CDR3 DNA reads TGTGCCAGCAGTGAACACTTAAAAGACCACAGATATTCCGGGACAGGGGGAAAACTGTTTTTT. It specifies CASSEHLKDHRYSGTGGKLFF. The chain couples TRBV6-1 to TRBJ1-4; 11 positions agree with TRBD1. CDR3 length: 21 amino acids. Germline trimming cut 2 bases from V and 10 bases from J; bases unmatched to any gene: 24. Looked up from germline, CDR1 is MNHNS and CDR2 is SASEGT.

The chain has TRBV28 and TRBJ1-6; 8 nucleotides agree with TRBD1. The CDR3 contains 15 residues. V gave up 5 bases and J gave up 9 bases; unmatched junction bases: 9. The V gene's germline CDR1 is MDHEN and CDR2 SYDVKM. The CDR3, as DNA: TGTGCCAGCAGTGTGGACAGGGTTGGGATTTCACCCCTCCACTTT. Protein: CASSVDRVGISPLHF. The full variable domain, rest sourced from reference TRBV28 and TRBJ1-6, is DVKVTQSSRYLVKRTGEKVFLECVQDMDHENMFWYRQDPGLGLRLIYFSYDVKMKEKGDIPEGYSVSREKKERFSLILESASTNQTSMYLCASSVDRVGISPLHFGNGTRLTVT.

This chain joins TRBV6-5 and TRBJ1-1; a weak D match, TRBD1 (6 bases). Germline values: CDR1 MNHEY, CDR2 SVGAGI. The CDR3 spans 15 residues. Trimming stripped 7 bases from V and 0 bases from J, with 15 bases between. In DNA form, the CDR3 reads TGTGCCAGCACCAAGGGGGGGGCGCTGAACACTGAAGCTTTCTTT. It specifies CASTKGGALNTEAFF.

On this clone: Here the CDR3 omits its conserved ending phenylalanine or tryptophan, so a read error is the likely source. The DNA is omitted, as the CDR3 cannot be located on it reliably, and the CDR3 follows TCRdb's listing. The gene calls are TRBV20-1 and TRBJ2-7; the D segment call TRBD1 is taken from the table without a DNA check. Germline V lookup: CDR1 DFQATT, CDR2 SNEGSKA (reference sequence). The CDR3 extends over 8 residues, inclusive of both ends. The CDR3 is CSAGGQPP.

The rearrangement uses TRBV21-1 and TRBJ1-1; the table calls TRBD1, which could not be checked here. TRBV21-1 is a pseudogene segment. CDR3 length: 14 amino acids. The CDR3 region is CASSLDREDTEAFF. For the CDR3, the DNA is TGTGCCAGCAGCTTGGACAGGGAAGACACTGAAGCTTTCTTT.

This clone was counted between two and nine times. The chain couples TRBV6-5 to TRBJ1-6; unclear D gene. The CDR3 contains 13 residues. Germline V lookup: CDR1 MNHEY, CDR2 SVGAGI. V was shortened by 6 bases and J by 5 bases, with 8 bases between the two germline ends. The CDR3 DNA is TGTGCCAGCAGACGCAGGCATAATTCACCCCTCCACTTT. Translating it yields CASRRRHNSPLHF.